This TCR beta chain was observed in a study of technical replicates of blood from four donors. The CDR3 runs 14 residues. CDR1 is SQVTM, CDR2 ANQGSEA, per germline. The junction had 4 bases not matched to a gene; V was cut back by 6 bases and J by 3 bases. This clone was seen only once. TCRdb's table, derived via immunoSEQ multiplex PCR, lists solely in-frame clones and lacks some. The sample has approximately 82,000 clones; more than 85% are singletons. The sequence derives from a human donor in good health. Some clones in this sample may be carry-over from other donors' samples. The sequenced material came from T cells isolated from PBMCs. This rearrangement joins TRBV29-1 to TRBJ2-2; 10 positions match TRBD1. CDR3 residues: CSVRQGADTGELFF. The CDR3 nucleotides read TGCAGCGTGCGACAGGGGGCTGACACCGGGGAGCTGTTTTTT.